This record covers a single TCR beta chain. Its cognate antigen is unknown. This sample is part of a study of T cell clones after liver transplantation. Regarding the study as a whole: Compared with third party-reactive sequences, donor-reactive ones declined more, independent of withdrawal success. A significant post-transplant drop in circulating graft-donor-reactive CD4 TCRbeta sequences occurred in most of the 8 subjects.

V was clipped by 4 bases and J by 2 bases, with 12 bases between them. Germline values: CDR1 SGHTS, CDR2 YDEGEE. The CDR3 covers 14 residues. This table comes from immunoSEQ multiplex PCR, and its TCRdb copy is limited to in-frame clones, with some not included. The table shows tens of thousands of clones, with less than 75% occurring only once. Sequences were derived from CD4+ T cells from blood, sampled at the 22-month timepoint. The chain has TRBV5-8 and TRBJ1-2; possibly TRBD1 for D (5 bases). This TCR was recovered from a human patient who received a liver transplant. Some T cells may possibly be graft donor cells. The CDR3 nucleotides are TGTGCCAGCAGCCGGGGACGGAACAACTATGGCTACACCTTC. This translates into CASSRGRNNYGYTF.